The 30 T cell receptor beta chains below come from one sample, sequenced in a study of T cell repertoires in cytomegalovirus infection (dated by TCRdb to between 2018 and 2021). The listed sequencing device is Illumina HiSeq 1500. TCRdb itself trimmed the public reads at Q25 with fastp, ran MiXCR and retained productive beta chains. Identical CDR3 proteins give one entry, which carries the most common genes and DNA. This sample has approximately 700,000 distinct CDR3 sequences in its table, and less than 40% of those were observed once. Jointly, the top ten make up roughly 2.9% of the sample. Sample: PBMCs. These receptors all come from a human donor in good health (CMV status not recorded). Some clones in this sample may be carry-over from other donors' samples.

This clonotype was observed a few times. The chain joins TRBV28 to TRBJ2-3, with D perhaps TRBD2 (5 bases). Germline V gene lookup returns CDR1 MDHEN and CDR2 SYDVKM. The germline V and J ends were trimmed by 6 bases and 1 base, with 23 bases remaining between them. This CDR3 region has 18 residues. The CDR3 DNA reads TGTGCCAGCAGCGAGCCATGGGTGACCGGGCGGGGCACAGATACGCAGTATTTT. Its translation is CASSEPWVTGRGTDTQYF.

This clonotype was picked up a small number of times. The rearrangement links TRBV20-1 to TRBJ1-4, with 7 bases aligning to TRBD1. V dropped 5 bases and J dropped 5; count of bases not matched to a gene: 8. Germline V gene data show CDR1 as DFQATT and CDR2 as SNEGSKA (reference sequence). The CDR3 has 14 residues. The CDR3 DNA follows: TGCAGTGCTCCCCCTACAGGGGAGAATGAAAAACTGTTTTTT. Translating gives CSAPPTGENEKLFF.

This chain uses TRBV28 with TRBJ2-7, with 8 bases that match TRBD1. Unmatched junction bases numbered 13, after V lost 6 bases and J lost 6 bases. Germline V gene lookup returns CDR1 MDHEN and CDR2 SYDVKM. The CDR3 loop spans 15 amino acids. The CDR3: CASSTGGLGTREQYF. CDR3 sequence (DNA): TGTGCCAGCAGCACAGGGGGGCTGGGAACTCGCGAGCAGTACTTC. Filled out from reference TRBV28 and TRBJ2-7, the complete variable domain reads DVKVTQSSRYLVKRTGEKVFLECVQDMDHENMFWYRQDPGLGLRLIYFSYDVKMKEKGDIPEGYSVSREKKERFSLILESASTNQTSMYLCASSTGGLGTREQYFGPGTRLTVT.

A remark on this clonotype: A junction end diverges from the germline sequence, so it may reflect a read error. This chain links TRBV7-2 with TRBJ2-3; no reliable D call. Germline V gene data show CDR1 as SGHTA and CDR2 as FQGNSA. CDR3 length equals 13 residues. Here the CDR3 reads CASSLSPTATKYF. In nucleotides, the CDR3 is TGTGCCAGCAGCTTATCACCCACAGCTACGAAGTATTTT.

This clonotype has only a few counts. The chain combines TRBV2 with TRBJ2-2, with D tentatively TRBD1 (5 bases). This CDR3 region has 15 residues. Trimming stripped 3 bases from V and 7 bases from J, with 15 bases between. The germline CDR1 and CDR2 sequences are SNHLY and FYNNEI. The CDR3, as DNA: TGTGCCAGCAGTGATGGGGCCGAAGGGAACGGGGAGCTGTTTTTT. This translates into CASSDGAEGNGELFF.

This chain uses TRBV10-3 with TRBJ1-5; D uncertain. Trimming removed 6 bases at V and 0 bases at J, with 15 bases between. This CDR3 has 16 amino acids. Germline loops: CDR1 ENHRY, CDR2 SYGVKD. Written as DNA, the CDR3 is TGTGCCATCAGCCACAGTGGGAGGAATAGCAATCAGCCCCAGCATTTT. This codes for CAISHSGRNSNQPQHF.

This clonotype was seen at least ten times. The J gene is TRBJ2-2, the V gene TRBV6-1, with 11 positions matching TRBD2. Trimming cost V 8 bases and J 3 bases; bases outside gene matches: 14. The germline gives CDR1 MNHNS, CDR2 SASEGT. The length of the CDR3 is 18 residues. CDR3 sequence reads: CASLKKTTSGGYTGELFF. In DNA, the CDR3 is TGTGCCAGCTTAAAAAAAACAACTAGCGGGGGATACACCGGGGAGCTGTTTTTT.

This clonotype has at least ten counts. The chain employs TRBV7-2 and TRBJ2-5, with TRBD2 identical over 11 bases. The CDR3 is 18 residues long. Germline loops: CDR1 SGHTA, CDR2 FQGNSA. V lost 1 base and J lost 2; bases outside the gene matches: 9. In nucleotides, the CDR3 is TGTGCCAGCAGCTTAGTAGGGGCTAGCGGGGGGATACAAGAGACCCAGTACTTC. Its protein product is CASSLVGASGGIQETQYF. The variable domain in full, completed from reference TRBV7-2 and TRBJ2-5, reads GAGVSQSPSNKVTEKGKDVELRCDPISGHTALYWYRQSLGQGLEFLIYFQGNSAPDKSGLPSDRFSAERTGGSVSTLTIQRTQQEDSAVYLCASSLVGASGGIQETQYFGPGTRLLVL.

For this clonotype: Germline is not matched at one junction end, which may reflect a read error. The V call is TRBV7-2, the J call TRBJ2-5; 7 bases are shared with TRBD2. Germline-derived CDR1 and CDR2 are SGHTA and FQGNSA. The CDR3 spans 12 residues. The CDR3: CASSWGGETLYF. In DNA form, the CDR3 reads TGTGCCAGCAGCTGGGGGGGGGAGACCCTGTACTTC.

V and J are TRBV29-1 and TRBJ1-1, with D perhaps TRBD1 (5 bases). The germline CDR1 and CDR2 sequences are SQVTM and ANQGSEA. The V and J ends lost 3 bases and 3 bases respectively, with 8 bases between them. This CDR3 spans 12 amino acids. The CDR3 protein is CSVDRVYTEAFF. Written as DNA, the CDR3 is TGCAGCGTTGACAGGGTATACACTGAAGCTTTCTTT. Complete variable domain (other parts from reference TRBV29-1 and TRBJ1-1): SAVISQKPSRDICQRGTSLTIQCQVDSQVTMMFWYRQQPGQSLTLIATANQGSEATYESGFVIDKFPISRPNLTFSTLTVSNMSPEDSSIYLCSVDRVYTEAFFGQGTRLTVV.

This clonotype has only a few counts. CDR3 DNA sequence: TGTGCCAGCAGCTCTAGAGCCCAAACCTACGAGCAGTACTTC. Translation: CASSSRAQTYEQYF. The rearrangement uses TRBV7-2 and TRBJ2-7; D ambiguous. V was pared by 4 bases and J by 2 bases, with 12 bases between. The CDR3 loop spans 14 amino acids. Per germline, CDR1 SGHTA and CDR2 FQGNSA.

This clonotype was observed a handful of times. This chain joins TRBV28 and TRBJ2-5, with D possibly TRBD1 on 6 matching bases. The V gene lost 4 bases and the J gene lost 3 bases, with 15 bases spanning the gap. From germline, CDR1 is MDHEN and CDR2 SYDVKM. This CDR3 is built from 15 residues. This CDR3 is CASSSTGQVEETQYF. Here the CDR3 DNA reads TGTGCCAGCAGTTCCACGGGACAAGTGGAAGAGACCCAGTACTTC.

The CDR3 nucleotides read TGTGCCAGCAGCCGTCTCAGGGGGCAGACAGATACGCAGTATTTT. Its translation: CASSRLRGQTDTQYF. The chain combines TRBV7-9 with TRBJ2-3, with 8 bases matching TRBD1. The CDR3 runs to 15 residues. The V and J ends lost 5 bases and 3 bases, in that order; junction bases with no gene match: 7. In germline, CDR1 is SEHNR, CDR2 FQNEAQ (reference sequence).

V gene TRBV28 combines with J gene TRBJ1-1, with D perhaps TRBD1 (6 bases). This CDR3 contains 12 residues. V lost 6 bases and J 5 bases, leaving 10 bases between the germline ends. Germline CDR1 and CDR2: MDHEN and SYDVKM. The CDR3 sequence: CASREQGTEAFF. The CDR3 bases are TGTGCCAGCAGGGAACAGGGAACTGAAGCTTTCTTT.

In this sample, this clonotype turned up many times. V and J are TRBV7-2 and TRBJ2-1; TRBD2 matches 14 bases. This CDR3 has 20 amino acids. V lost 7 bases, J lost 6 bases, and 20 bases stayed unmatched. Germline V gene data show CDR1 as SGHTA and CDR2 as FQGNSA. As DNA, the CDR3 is TGTGCCAGCACCCTAAGACAGTTTTTGGGACTAGCGGGAGTCGTCAATGAGCAGTTCTTC. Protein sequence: CASTLRQFLGLAGVVNEQFF.

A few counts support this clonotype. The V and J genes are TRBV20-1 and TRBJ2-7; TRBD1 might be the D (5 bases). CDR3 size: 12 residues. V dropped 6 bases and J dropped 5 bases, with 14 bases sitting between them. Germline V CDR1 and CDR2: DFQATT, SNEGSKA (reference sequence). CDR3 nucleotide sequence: TGCAGTGCCACCAGGGTTGGGGACGAGCAGTACTTC. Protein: CSATRVGDEQYF.

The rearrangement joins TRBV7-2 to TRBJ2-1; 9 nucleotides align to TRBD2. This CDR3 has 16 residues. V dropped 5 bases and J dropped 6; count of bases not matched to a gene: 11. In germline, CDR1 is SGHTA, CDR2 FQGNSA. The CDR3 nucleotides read TGTGCCAGCAGCGTCCCAGCGGGAGGCCCATCCAATGAGCAGTTCTTC. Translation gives CASSVPAGGPSNEQFF.

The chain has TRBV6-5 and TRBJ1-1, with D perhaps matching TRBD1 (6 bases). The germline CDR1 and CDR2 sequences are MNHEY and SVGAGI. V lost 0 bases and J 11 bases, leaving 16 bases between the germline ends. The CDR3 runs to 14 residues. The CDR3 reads CASSYSLGRGFAFF. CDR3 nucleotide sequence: TGTGCCAGCAGTTACTCCCTAGGTAGGGGGTTCGCTTTCTTT.

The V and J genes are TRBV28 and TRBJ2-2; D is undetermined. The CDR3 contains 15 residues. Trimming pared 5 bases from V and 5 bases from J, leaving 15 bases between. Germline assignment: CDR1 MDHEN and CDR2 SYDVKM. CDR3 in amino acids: CASSPFPWGTGELFF. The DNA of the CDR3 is TGTGCCAGCAGTCCGTTCCCCTGGGGTACCGGGGAGCTGTTTTTT.

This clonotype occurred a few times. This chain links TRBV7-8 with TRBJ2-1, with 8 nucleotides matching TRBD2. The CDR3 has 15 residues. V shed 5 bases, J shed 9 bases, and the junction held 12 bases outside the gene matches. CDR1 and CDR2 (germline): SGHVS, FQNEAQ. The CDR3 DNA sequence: TGTGCCAGCAGCCCGGGACTAGTCCCTCGGGGTGAGCAGTTCTTC. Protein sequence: CASSPGLVPRGEQFF.

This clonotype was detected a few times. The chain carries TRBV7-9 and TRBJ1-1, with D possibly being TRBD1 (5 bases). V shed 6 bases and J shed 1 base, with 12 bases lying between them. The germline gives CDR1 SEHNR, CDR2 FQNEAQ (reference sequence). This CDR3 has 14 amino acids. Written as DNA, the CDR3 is TGTGCCAGCAGATCCCCGACAGCGAACACTGAAGCTTTCTTT. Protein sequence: CASRSPTANTEAFF.

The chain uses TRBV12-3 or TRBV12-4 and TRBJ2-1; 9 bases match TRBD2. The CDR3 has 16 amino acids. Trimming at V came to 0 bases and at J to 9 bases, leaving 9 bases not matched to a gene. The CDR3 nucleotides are TGTGCCAGCAGTTTAGCGGGACTAGCAGGGGAGGGTGAGCAGTTCTTC. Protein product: CASSLAGLAGEGEQFF.

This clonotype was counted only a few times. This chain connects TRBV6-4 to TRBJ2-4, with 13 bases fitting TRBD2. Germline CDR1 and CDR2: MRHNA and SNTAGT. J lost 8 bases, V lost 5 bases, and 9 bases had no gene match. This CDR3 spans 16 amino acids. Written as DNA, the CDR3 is TGTGCCAGCAGTCAACTAGCGGGGGGGCCGGTGGACATTCAGTACTTC. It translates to CASSQLAGGPVDIQYF.

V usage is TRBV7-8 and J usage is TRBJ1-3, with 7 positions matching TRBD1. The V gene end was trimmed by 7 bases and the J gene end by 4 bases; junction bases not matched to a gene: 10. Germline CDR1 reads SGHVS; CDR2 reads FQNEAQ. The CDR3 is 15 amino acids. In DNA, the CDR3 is TGTGCCAGCACCGCCCAGGGGGATACAGGAAACACCATATATTTT. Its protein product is CASTAQGDTGNTIYF.

This CDR3 reads CASSPGTNPYEQYF. The DNA for the CDR3 is TGTGCCAGCAGCCCCGGGACAAATCCCTACGAGCAGTACTTC. The chain joins TRBV27 to TRBJ2-7; a weak D match, TRBD1 (6 bases). Germline V gene lookup returns CDR1 MNHEY and CDR2 SMNVEV (reference sequence). The germline V and J ends were trimmed by 6 bases and 2 bases, with 14 bases remaining between them. The CDR3 is 14 amino acids.

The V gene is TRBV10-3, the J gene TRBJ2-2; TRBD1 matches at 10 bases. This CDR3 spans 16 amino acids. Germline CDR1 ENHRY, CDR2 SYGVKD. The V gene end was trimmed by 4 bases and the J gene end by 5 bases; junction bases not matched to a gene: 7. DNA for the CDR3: TGTGCCATCAGTGGGGACAGGGGAATAGGGACCGGGGAGCTGTTTTTT. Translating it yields CAISGDRGIGTGELFF.

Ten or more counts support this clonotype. DNA for the CDR3: TGTGCCAGCAGCCCGCAGGGGGGGGGCACTGAAGCTTTCTTT. Its protein is CASSPQGGGTEAFF. The rearrangement uses TRBV11-1 and TRBJ1-1; 7 nucleotides align to TRBD1. The V gene's germline CDR1 is SGHAT and CDR2 FQDESV (reference sequence). The CDR3 is 14 amino acids. The junction had 7 bases not matched to a gene; V was cut back by 5 bases and J by 4 bases.

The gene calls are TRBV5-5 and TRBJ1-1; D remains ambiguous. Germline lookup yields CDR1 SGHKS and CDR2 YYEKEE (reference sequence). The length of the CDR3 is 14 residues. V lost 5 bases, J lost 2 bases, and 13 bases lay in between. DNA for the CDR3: TGTGCCAGCAGTTATGTACCTGCCAACACTGAAGCTTTCTTT. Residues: CASSYVPANTEAFF.

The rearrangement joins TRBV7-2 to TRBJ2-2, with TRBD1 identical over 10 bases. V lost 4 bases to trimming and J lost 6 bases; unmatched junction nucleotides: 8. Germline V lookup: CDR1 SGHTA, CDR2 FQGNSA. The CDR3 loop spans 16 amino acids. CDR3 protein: CASSWGQGTGAGELFF. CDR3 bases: TGTGCCAGCAGCTGGGGACAGGGGACAGGGGCCGGGGAGCTGTTTTTT.

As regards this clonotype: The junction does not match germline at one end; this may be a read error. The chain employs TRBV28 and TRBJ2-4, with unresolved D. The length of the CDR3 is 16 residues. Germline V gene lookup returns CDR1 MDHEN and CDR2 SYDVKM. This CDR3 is CAISSLGNLAKNLQYF. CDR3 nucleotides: TGTGCCATCAGTTCCTTGGGGAATTTAGCCAAAAACCTTCAGTACTTC.